This T cell receptor (beta chain) was identified in a study of shared clonotypes between healthy human individuals (dated by TCRdb to the early 2020s). In the study overall: The cohort included a few men and two women between 18 and 49 years of age. Per donor, leukapheresis produced somewhere between about 0.9 and 9 billion PBMCs. Different laboratories and diverse techniques were used to prepare libraries and sequence TCR repertoires, to increase sequencing depth and limit assay-specific biases. Blood TCR repertoires of five healthy adults were deeply sequenced to estimate repertoire size and the extent of clonotype sharing between individuals. For each donor, CD4 naive and CD4 memory were each given three plates, CD8 naive was given two plates, and CD8 memory was given one plate. The research as a whole found: Pairwise subsampling led to the expectation that sequencing depth would affect the degree of clonotype sharing among donors. Sharing across a few donors was observed for around 5% of naive CD4, around 3.5% of naive CD8, 2.3% of memory CD4, and about 0.39% of memory CD8 clonotypes. Incomplete sequencing was indicated by rarefaction of sorted-subset datasets, despite the large sequencing depth. Only blood was sampled, and tissue TCR repertoires likely differ from those in blood. Because the study included a small number of donors, the genetic and exposure-history diversity represented was limited. Compared with non-shared clonotypes, the clonotypes found in all four sorted-subset donors had higher generation probabilities. Estimated clonotype richness was generally larger for naive than for memory subsets.

Healthy HIV-negative adults with no recently reported acute infections or vaccinations were included as donors. All donors were Caucasian adults living in Nashville, Tennessee, USA. CD4+ T cells were enriched through magnetic negative selection, after which naive cells were positively selected on CD45RA and the remaining negative fraction served as the memory subset. Blood was obtained by leukapheresis, after which PBMCs were separated by Ficoll-Histopaque density gradient centrifugation and cryopreserved in liquid nitrogen vapor phase. Analytical flow cytometry was used to check the purity and quantity of each magnetically sorted T cell population. Genomic DNA was isolated from each sorted fraction and quantified by UV absorbance on a Nanodrop 2000c. Here V drops 0 bases and J drops 5 bases, and the junction holds 5 bases not matched to any gene. Based on the germline V gene, the CDR1 and CDR2 sequences are MNHEY and SVGAGI. Including cysteine and phenylalanine, the CDR3 has 15 amino acids. Only the CDR3 DNA stays, 45 bases, in frame from base 1.

Using the deep immunoSEQ assay, multiplex PCR amplified TCR CDR3 regions from genomic DNA. Genomic DNA extracted from each cell subset was distributed evenly over all wells of several immunoSEQ 96-well plates, and each plate served as one replicate. For sorted subsets, each replicate PCR was loaded with approximately 0.2 ug genomic DNA, equivalent to about 33,000 T cell genomes. Purified libraries were quantified with a Qubit 3.0 fluorometer, sized on a Bioanalyzer 2100, and re-quantified with the KAPA Library Quantification kit. Each immunoSEQ 96-well plate was sequenced on its own single-read 150-cycle Illumina NextSeq 550 flow cell. Under the source paper's analysis protocol: Because the immunoSEQ output held only junctional sequences and lacked quality scores, the filtering could not match the filtering applied to full-length reads. To assign V/J genes and CDR3, sequences were annotated using PyIR, a Python wrapper for IgBLAST v1.9, with IMGT germline references. Reads were removed for weak V/J assignments (E-value above 1e-6), missing CDR3, stop codons, out-of-frame junctions, or ambiguous translated residues. V3J clonotypes were defined as sequences sharing an identical inferred V gene, J gene, and CDR3 amino acid sequence. Percentage overlap between repertoires was calculated by dividing the number of shared unique clonotypes by the size of the smaller repertoire. Three approaches were used to assess repertoire richness: RTK rarefaction, the Chao1 estimator, and Recon v2.1 estimates of unobserved clonotypes. For all TCRbeta clonotypes obtained by the gDNA method from several donors, generation probabilities were computed with OLGA. TCRdb re-hosts the immuneACCESS table, in-frame sequences only. Its copies lack some clones; in the studies checked, an unresolved V gene accounts for under half of them, and the cause for the rest is not known. V, J and clone size are those of that table, while D and trimming were read from the DNA. In all, the sample holds about 2.4 million clones, and approximately 92% of those were seen once. More than 0.12% of the sample comes from the top ten.

Remarks on this clone: This receptor's antigen is unknown. Base qualities are not at hand, and no much larger clone is one base apart. Distinct nucleotide sequences in the sample also encode this CDR3.

The chain is encoded by TRBV6-5 joined to TRBJ1-1; 8 nucleotides in the junction match TRBD1. The sequence derives from a man between 18 and 35 years old in good health. The sample consisted of naive CD4+ T cells sorted from blood. The sample's cell subset or site label, decoded: CD45RA+ positively selected. The CDR3 here reads CASSYSRQGRTEAFF. The DNA sequence is as follows: TGTGCCAGCAGTTACTCGAGACAGGGGAGGACTGAAGCTTTCTTT.